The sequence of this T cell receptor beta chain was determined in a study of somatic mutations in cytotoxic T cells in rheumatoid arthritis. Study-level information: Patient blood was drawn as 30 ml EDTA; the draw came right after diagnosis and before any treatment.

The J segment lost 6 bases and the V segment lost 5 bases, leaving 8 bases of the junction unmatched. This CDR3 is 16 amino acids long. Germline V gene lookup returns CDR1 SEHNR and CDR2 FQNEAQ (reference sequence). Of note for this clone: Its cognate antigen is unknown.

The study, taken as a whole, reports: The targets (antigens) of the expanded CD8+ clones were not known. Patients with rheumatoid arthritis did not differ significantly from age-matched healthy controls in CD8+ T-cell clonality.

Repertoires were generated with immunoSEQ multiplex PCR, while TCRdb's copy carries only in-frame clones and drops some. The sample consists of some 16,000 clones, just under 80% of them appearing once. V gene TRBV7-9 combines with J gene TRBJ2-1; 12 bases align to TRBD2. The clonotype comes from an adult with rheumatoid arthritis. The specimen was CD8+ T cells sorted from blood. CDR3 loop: CASSPRTSGTINEQFF. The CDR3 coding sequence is TGTGCCAGCAGCCCCAGGACTAGCGGGACAATCAATGAGCAGTTCTTC.